Presented here are 14 T cell receptor beta chains from one specimen sequenced in a study of T-cell reconstitution after alpha-beta-depleted transplantation in children. TCRbeta library preparation incorporated unique molecular identifiers. TCRdb redid the calling of the PCR reads with MiXCR, one entry per CDR3 protein. The sample includes roughly 500,000 distinct CDR3 sequences, 30% to 35% seen only once; the top ten take around 2.4%. The sequenced sample was PBMCs from the stem cell graft donor, obtained from the stem cell graft. The receptors here all came from a human donor who donated a stem cell graft to a child with aplastic anemia.

This clonotype was counted only a few times. V gene TRBV6-1 combines with J gene TRBJ1-1; D call uncertain. The CDR3 has 13 residues. Looked up from germline, CDR1 is MNHNS and CDR2 is SASEGT. Trimming removed 6 bases at V and 3 bases at J, with 11 bases between. The CDR3 nucleotides are TGTGCCAGCAGCCGAGTAAGGGACACTGAAGCTTTCTTT. It translates to CASSRVRDTEAFF.

This clonotype has a handful of counts. This sequence joins TRBV20-1 and TRBJ1-2; tentative D call: TRBD1 (5 bases). This CDR3 is 13 amino acids long. The V end lost 3 bases, the J end lost 13 bases, and 21 bases lay between the germline ends. The germline V gene encodes CDR1 DFQATT and CDR2 SNEGSKA (reference sequence). CDR3 DNA sequence: TGCAGTGCTAGTCCAGGCAGGGTATTCAGTAGCACCTTC. Translating gives CSASPGRVFSSTF.

The rearrangement links TRBV12-3 or TRBV12-4 to TRBJ2-3; D possibly corresponds to TRBD1 (6 bases). The CDR3 sequence is 16 residues long. Trimming stripped 1 base from V and 4 bases from J, with 15 bases between. DNA for the CDR3: TGTGCCAGCAGTTTAGAACTGGGGGCGGAGGCAGATACGCAGTATTTT. Its translation: CASSLELGAEADTQYF.

This chain uses TRBV19 with TRBJ2-1; 14 positions agree with TRBD2. This CDR3 has 15 residues. V lost 3 bases and J lost 9; bases outside the gene matches: 4. Germline CDR1 is LNHDA and CDR2 is SQIVND (reference sequence). In DNA form, the CDR3 reads TGTGCCAGTAGTATCGGACTAGCGGGAGGTGCTGAGCAGTTCTTC. This codes for CASSIGLAGGAEQFF.

The genes are TRBV18 and TRBJ1-4, with a tentative D call TRBD1 (6 bases). CDR1 and CDR2 from the germline V gene are KGHSH and LQKENI. CDR3 length equals 15 residues. V shed 5 bases and J shed 3 bases, with 13 bases lying between them. CDR3 in amino acids: CASSADRSSNEKLFF. In DNA, the CDR3 is TGTGCCAGCTCAGCTGACAGGTCCTCTAATGAAAAACTGTTTTTT.

This clonotype was counted once. The V and J genes are TRBV6-6 and TRBJ2-7; no clear D. CDR1 is MNHNY and CDR2 is SVGAGI in the germline V gene (reference sequence). The CDR3 length is 12 residues. The ends were cut back, 6 bases at V and 3 bases at J, with 9 bases in the middle. CDR3 DNA: TGTGCCAGCAGCCGCGACATCTACGAGCAGTACTTC. Amino acid sequence: CASSRDIYEQYF.

The chain carries TRBV20-1 and TRBJ1-6; D gene uncertain. CDR1 is DFQATT, CDR2 SNEGSKA, per germline (reference sequence). Trimming took off 5 bases at V and 6 bases at J, with 17 bases between the two ends. This CDR3 has 15 amino acids. The CDR3 nucleotides read TGCAGTGCTTATGGAGAGCTTTGGGGTAATTCACCCCTCCACTTT. Its translation is CSAYGELWGNSPLHF.

The J gene is TRBJ1-5, the V gene TRBV20-1; the match to TRBD1 covers 8 bases. Trimming removed 6 bases from V and 9 bases from J; junction bases left unmatched: 7. Looked up from germline, CDR1 is DFQATT and CDR2 is SNEGSKA (reference sequence). This CDR3 region has 12 residues. The DNA of the CDR3 is TGCAGTGCCAGCGGACAGGGCCGGCCCCAGCATTTT. Translation: CSASGQGRPQHF.

The chain employs TRBV10-3 and TRBJ2-1; perhaps D is TRBD1 or TRBD2 (5 bases each). This CDR3 is 18 amino acids long. Between the trimmed V and J ends, which lost 0 bases and 1 base, there was a span of 16 bases. Germline V CDR1 and CDR2: ENHRY, SYGVKD. In DNA form, the CDR3 reads TGTGCCATCAGTGAGTCAGGTCGTGGGGGAGTATCCTACAATGAGCAGTTCTTC. Its translation: CAISESGRGGVSYNEQFF.

In this sample, this clonotype turned up a few times. The chain is built from TRBV10-3 and TRBJ1-3, with 8 positions matching TRBD1. Germline CDR1 is ENHRY and CDR2 is SYGVKD. After removal of 10 bases from V and 4 bases from J, the junction contained 6 bases not matched to a gene. This CDR3 region has 13 residues. The DNA for the CDR3 is TGTGCCACCGGACAGGGCACCGGAAACACCATATATTTT. Protein: CATGQGTGNTIYF.

The gene calls are TRBV27 and TRBJ2-1, with D perhaps matching TRBD2 (6 bases). The CDR3 length is 15 residues. The germline V and J ends were trimmed by 5 bases and 8 bases, with 19 bases remaining between them. In germline, CDR1 is MNHEY, CDR2 SMNVEV (reference sequence). In nucleotides, the CDR3 is TGTGCCAGCAGTACACTAGCTTTTAGGGAGGATGAGCAGTTCTTC. As protein: CASSTLAFREDEQFF.

The gene calls are TRBV20-1 and TRBJ1-6; D unresolved. Germline V gives CDR1 DFQATT, CDR2 SNEGSKA (reference sequence). V was shortened by 0 bases and J by 10 bases, with 16 bases between the two germline ends. This CDR3 is 15 amino acids long. The CDR3 here is CSARDGVNIRSPLHF. CDR3 nucleotide sequence: TGCAGTGCTAGAGATGGGGTGAATATTCGGTCACCCCTCCACTTT.

This clonotype came up a few times. The rearrangement joins TRBV6-1 to TRBJ2-7; TRBD1 matches 9 bases. The germline gives CDR1 MNHNS, CDR2 SASEGT. This CDR3 region has 14 residues. The J segment lost 5 bases and the V segment lost 6 bases, leaving 8 bases of the junction unmatched. Here the CDR3 DNA reads TGTGCCAGCAGAACCGGGACAGGGTACAACGAGCAGTACTTC. It is translated as CASRTGTGYNEQYF.

This clonotype came up a few times. The gene calls are TRBV7-7 and TRBJ2-7; D could derive from TRBD1 or TRBD2 (6 bases each). Trimming shortened V by 0 bases and J by 6 bases, and 15 bases separated the two germline ends. CDR1 is SSHAT and CDR2 is FNYEAQ in the germline V gene (reference sequence). The CDR3 contains 15 residues. The CDR3 protein is CASSLAGGRGGEQYF. CDR3 sequence (DNA): TGTGCCAGCAGCTTAGCGGGAGGCAGGGGCGGCGAGCAGTACTTC.